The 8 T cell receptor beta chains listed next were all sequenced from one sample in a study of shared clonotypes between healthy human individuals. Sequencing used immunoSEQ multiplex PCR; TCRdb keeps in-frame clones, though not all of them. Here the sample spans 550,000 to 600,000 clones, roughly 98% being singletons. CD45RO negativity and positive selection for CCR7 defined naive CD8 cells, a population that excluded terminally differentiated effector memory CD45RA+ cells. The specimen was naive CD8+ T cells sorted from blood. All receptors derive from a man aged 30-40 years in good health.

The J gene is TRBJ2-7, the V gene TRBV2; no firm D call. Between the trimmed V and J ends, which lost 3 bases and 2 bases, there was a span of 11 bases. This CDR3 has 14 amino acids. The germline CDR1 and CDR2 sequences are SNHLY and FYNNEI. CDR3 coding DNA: TGTGCCAGCAGTGACGATTCGGACCCCTACGAGCAGTACTTC. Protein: CASSDDSDPYEQYF.

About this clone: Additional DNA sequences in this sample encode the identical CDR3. Here the CDR3 reads CSVDRGSYNEQFF. The CDR3 DNA reads TGCAGCGTTGACAGGGGCTCCTACAATGAGCAGTTCTTC. V is TRBV29-1 and J is TRBJ2-1; D might be TRBD1 (6 bases). This CDR3 is built from 13 residues. Trimming removed 3 bases from V and 0 bases from J, with 6 bases in between. Germline loops: CDR1 SQVTM, CDR2 ANQGSEA.

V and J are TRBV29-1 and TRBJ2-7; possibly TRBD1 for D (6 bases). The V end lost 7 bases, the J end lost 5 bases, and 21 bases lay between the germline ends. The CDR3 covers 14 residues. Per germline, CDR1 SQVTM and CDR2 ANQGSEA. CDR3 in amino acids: CSAGINRVVHEQYF. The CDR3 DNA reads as TGCAGCGCGGGAATAAACAGGGTAGTCCACGAGCAGTACTTC.

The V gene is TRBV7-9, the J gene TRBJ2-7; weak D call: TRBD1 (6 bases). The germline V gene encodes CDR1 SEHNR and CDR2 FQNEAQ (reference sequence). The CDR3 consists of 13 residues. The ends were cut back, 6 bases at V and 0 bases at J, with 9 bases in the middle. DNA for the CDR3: TGTGCCAGCAGATCGGACAGCTCCTACGAGCAGTACTTC. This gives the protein CASRSDSSYEQYF. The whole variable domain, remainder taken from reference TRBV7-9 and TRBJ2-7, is DTGVSQNPRHKITKRGQNVTFRCDPISEHNRLYWYRQTLGQGPEFLTYFQNEAQLEKSRLLSDRFSAERPKGSFSTLEIQRTEQGDSAMYLCASRSDSSYEQYFGPGTRLTVT.

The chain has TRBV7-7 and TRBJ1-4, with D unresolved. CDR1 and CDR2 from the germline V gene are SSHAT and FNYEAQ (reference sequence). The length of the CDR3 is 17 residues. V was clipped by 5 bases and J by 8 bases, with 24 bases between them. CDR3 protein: CASSLQSPGLGGEKLFF. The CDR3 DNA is TGTGCCAGCAGCCTACAGAGCCCGGGCCTGGGAGGGGAAAAACTGTTTTTT.

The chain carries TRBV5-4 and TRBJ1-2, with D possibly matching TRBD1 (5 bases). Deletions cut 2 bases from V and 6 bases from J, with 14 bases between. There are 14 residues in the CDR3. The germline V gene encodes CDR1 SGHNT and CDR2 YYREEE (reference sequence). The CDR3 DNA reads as TGTGCCAGCAGCTTTGCGGGGGGAGAAAATGGCTACACCTTC. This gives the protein CASSFAGGENGYTF.

The CDR3 nucleotides read TGTGCCACCAGCAGAGAGAGGGGTATGAACACTGAAGCTTTCTTT. The encoded protein is CATSRERGMNTEAFF. V usage is TRBV15 and J usage is TRBJ1-1; TRBD1 is a possible D gene (5 bases). Germline CDR1 is LNHNV and CDR2 is YYDKDF (reference sequence). The CDR3 has 15 residues. V was pared by 0 bases and J by 0 bases, with 8 bases between.

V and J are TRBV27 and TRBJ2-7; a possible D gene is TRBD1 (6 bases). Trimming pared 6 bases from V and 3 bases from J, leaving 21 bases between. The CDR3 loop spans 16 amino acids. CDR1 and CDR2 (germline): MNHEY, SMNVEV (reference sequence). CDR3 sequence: CASSETGQGPYYEQYF. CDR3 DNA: TGTGCCAGCAGCGAAACGGGACAAGGGCCCTACTACGAGCAGTACTTC.